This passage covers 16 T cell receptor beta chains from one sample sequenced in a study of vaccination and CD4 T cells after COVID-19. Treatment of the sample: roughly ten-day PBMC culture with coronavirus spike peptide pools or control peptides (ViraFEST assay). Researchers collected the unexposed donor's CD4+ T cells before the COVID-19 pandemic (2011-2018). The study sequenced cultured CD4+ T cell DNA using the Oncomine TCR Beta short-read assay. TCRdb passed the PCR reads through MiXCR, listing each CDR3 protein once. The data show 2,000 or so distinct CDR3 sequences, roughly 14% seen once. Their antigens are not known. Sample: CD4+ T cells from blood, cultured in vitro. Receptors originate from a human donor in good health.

Written as DNA, the CDR3 is TGTGCCAGCAGCGTAGACCCAGGTCGATACACTGAAGCTTTCTTT. It is translated as CASSVDPGRYTEAFF. The chain is built from TRBV9 and TRBJ1-1; D gene unclear. V lost 0 bases to trimming and J lost 3 bases, with 12 bases between them. Germline V gives CDR1 SGDLS, CDR2 YYNGEE. The CDR3 has 15 residues.

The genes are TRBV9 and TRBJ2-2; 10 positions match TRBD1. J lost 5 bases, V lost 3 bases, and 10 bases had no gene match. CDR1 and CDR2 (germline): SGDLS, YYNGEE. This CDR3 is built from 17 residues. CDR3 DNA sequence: TGTGCCAGCAGCGCGTTAGACAGGGGGCGGGGTACCGGGGAGCTGTTTTTT. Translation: CASSALDRGRGTGELFF. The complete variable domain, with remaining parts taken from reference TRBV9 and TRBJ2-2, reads DSGVTQTPKHLITATGQRVTLRCSPRSGDLSVYWYQQSLDQGLQFLIQYYNGEERAKGNILERFSAQQFPDLHSELNLSSLELGDSALYFCASSALDRGRGTGELFFGEGSRLTVL.

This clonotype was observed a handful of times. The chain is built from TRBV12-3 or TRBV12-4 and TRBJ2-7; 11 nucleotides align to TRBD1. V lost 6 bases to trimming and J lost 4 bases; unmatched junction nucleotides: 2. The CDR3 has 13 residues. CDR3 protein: CASRGTGGYEQYF. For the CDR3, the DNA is TGTGCCAGCAGGGGGACAGGGGGATACGAGCAGTACTTC.

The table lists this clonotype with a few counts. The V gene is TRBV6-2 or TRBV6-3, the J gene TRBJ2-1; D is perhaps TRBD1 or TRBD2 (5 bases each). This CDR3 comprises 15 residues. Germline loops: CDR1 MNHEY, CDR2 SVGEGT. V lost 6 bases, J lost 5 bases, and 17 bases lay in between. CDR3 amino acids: CASSSTRGVNNEQFF. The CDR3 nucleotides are TGTGCCAGCAGCTCCACTAGGGGAGTTAACAATGAGCAGTTCTTC.

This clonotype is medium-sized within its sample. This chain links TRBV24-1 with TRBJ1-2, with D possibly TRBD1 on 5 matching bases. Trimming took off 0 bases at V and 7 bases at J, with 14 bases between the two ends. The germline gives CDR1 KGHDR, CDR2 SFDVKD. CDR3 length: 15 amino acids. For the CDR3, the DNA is TGTGCCACCAGTGATTTGAACGGGGCGCGAGGTGGCTACACCTTC. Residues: CATSDLNGARGGYTF.

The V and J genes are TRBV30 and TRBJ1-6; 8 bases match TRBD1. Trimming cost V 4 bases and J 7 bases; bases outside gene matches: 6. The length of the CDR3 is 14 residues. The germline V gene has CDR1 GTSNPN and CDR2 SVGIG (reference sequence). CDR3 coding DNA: TGTGCCTGGACCAAGACAGGGGTAAATTCACCCCTCCACTTT. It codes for CAWTKTGVNSPLHF.

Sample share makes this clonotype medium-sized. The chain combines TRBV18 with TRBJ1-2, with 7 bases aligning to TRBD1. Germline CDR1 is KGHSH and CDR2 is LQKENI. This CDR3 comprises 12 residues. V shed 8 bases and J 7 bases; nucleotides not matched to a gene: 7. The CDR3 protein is CASTQGRVGYTF. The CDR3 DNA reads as TGTGCCAGCACACAGGGGCGGGTTGGCTACACCTTC.

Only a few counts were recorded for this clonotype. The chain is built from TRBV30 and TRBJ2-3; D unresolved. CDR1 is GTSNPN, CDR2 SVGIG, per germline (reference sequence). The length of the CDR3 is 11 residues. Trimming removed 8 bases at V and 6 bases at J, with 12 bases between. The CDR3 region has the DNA TGTGCCAAAGCACACTCCGATACGCAGTATTTT. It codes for CAKAHSDTQYF.

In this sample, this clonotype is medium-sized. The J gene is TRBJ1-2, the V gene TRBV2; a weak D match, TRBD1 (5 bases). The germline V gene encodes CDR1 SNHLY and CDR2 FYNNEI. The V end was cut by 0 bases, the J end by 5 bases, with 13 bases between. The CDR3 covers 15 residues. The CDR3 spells CASSEAGGAGYGYTF. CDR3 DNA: TGTGCCAGCAGTGAAGCGGGAGGGGCGGGATATGGCTACACCTTC.

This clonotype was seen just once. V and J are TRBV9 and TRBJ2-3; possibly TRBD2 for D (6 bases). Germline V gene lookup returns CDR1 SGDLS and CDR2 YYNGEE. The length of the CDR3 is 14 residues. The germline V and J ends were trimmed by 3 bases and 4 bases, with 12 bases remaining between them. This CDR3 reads CASSGSGSADTQYF. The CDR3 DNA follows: TGTGCCAGCAGCGGCAGCGGGTCCGCAGATACGCAGTATTTT.

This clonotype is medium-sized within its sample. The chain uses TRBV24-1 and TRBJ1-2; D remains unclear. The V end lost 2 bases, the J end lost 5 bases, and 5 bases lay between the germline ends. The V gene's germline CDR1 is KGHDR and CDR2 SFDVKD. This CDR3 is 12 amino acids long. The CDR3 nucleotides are TGTGCCACCAGTGATTCTTGGTATGGCTACACCTTC. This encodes CATSDSWYGYTF.

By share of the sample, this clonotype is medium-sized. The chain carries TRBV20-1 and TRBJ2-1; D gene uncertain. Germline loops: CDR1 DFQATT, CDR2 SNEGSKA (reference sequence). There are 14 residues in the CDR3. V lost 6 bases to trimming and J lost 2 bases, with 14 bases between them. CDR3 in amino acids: CSARTWQTYNEQFF. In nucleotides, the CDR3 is TGCAGTGCCAGGACGTGGCAGACCTACAATGAGCAGTTCTTC.

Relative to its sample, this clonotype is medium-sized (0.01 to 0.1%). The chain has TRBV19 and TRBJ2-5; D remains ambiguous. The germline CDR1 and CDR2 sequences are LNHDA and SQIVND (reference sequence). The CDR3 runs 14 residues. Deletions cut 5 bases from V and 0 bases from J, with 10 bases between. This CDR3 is CASSLNGYQETQYF. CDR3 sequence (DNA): TGTGCCAGTAGTCTCAACGGCTACCAAGAGACCCAGTACTTC. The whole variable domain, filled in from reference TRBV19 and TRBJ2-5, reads DGGITQSPKYLFRKEGQNVTLSCEQNLNHDAMYWYRQDPGQGLRLIYYSQIVNDFQKGDIAEGYSVSREKKESFPLTVTSAQKNPTAFYLCASSLNGYQETQYFGPGTRLLVL.

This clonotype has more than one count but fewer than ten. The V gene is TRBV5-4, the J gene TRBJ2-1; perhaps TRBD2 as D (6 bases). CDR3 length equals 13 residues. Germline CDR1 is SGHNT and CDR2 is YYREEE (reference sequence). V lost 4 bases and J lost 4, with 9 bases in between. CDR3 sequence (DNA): TGTGCCAGCAGCCTGCGGGAATACAATGAGCAGTTCTTC. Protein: CASSLREYNEQFF.

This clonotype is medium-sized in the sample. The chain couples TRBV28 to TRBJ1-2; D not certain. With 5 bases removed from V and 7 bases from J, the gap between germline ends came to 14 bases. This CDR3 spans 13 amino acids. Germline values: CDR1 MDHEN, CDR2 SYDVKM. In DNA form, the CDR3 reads TGTGCCAGCAGTGTCCCGACTGTCCCTGGCTACACCTTC. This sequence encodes CASSVPTVPGYTF.

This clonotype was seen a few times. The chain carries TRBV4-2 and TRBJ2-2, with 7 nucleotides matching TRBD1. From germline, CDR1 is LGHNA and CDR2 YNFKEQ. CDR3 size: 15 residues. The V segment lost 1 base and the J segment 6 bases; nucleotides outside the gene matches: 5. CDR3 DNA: TGTGCCAGCAGCCAAGTGACAGGGTCCTCCGGGGAGCTGTTTTTT. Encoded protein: CASSQVTGSSGELFF.